Here is one TCR beta chain with its context. Its antigen remains unidentified. The CDR3 totals 16 residues. The junction had 5 bases not matched to a gene; V was cut back by 0 bases and J by 2 bases. From germline, CDR1 is SGDLS and CDR2 YYNGEE. These data come from a study of cytomegalovirus exposure and HLA in healthy donors. About the research overall: The roughly 120 validation repertoires matched the 666 first-cohort repertoires in platform, a later analysis reported. General study points: Most TCR sequences were seen very rarely across donors, but some public TCRs occurred in many.

Data came from immunoSEQ multiplex PCR; TCRdb stores just in-frame clones and leaves some out. This sample yields about 140,000 clones, of which approximately 94% are seen a single time; roughly 1.9% belongs to the top ten. The chain carries TRBV9 and TRBJ2-7; 10 bases map to TRBD2. Specimen: PBMCs. The TCR was taken from a man in his late teens or twenties in good health and CMV-seropositive. This CDR3 is CASSVAASGGTYEQYF. CDR3 bases: TGTGCCAGCAGCGTAGCTGCTAGCGGGGGCACCTACGAGCAGTACTTC.